The 25 T cell receptor beta chains below come from one sample, sequenced in a study of blood T cell repertoires in COVID-19. Here immunoSEQ multiplex PCR was the method, and the copy in TCRdb shows in-frame clones only, minus some. Here the sample spans under 95,000 clones, about 68% being singletons. Sequencing was performed on peripheral blood. These receptors all stem from a man aged 50 to 59 with active or convalescent COVID-19.

V and J are TRBV19 and TRBJ2-2, with D possibly matching TRBD2 (6 bases). This CDR3 region has 18 residues. CDR1 and CDR2 from the germline V gene are LNHDA and SQIVND (reference sequence). With 5 bases removed from V and 0 bases from J, the gap between germline ends came to 19 bases. The CDR3 coding sequence is TGTGCCAGTAGTGGGGGGTTGGTAGATACCCCGAACACCGGGGAGCTGTTTTTT. Amino acid sequence: CASSGGLVDTPNTGELFF.

This clone has just a few counts. The V call is TRBV2, the J call TRBJ2-3, with D possibly being TRBD2 (7 bases). With 3 bases removed from V and 0 bases from J, the gap between germline ends came to 16 bases. This CDR3 region has 17 residues. The V gene's germline CDR1 is SNHLY and CDR2 FYNNEI. DNA for the CDR3: TGTGCCAGCAGTGACCCTTCGGCGGGGGCCAGCACAGATACGCAGTATTTT. As protein: CASSDPSAGASTDTQYF.

The CDR3 here is CASSTQGIRNEAFF. The CDR3 nucleotides are TGTGCCAGCAGTACCCAGGGGATTCGGAATGAAGCTTTCTTT. This rearrangement joins TRBV27 to TRBJ1-1, with a possible D match to TRBD1 (6 bases). Looked up from germline, CDR1 is MNHEY and CDR2 is SMNVEV (reference sequence). The CDR3 covers 14 residues. The V and J ends lost 5 bases and 7 bases respectively, with 17 bases between them.

The rearrangement joins TRBV19 to TRBJ2-7; 8 bases match TRBD2. Trimming at V came to 6 bases and at J to 6 bases, leaving 10 bases not matched to a gene. The length of the CDR3 is 14 residues. The germline V gene encodes CDR1 LNHDA and CDR2 SQIVND (reference sequence). The CDR3 loop is CASSPGGGHREQYF. For the CDR3, the DNA is TGTGCCAGTAGCCCCGGGGGGGGCCACCGCGAGCAGTACTTC.

The V call is TRBV3-1 (or the pseudogene TRBV3-2), the J call TRBJ1-1, with TRBD1 as a possible D gene (6 bases). Germline CDR1 is LGHDT and CDR2 is YNNKEL (reference sequence). V dropped 1 base and J dropped 0 bases, with 12 bases sitting between them. The CDR3 sequence is 16 residues long. The CDR3 region is CASSQGGGRLNTEAFF. Here the CDR3 DNA reads TGTGCCAGCAGCCAAGGTGGGGGCAGGCTGAACACTGAAGCTTTCTTT.

The CDR3 bases are TGTGCCAGCAGCTTGGTGCGGGGGGCCCAAAACGAGCAGTTCTTC. Translated: CASSLVRGAQNEQFF. The V call is TRBV7-2, the J call TRBJ2-1; the match to TRBD2 covers 8 bases. The CDR3 sequence is 15 residues long. The V and J ends lost 3 bases and 10 bases, in that order; junction bases with no gene match: 11. CDR1 SGHTA and CDR2 FQGNSA come from the germline V gene.

The chain uses TRBV2 and TRBJ2-1; D unresolved. The CDR3 length is 11 residues. Trimming took 9 bases from V and 3 from J, leaving 6 bases between them. Germline V CDR1 and CDR2: SNHLY, FYNNEI. The CDR3 spells CARARYNEQFF. CDR3 DNA: TGTGCCAGGGCACGCTACAATGAGCAGTTCTTC. Full variable domain (missing parts from reference TRBV2 and TRBJ2-1): EPEVTQTPSHQVTQMGQEVILRCVPISNHLYFYWYRQILGQKVEFLVSFYNNEISEKSEIFDDQFSVERPDGSNFTLKIRSTKLEDSAMYFCARARYNEQFFGPGTRLTVL.

V usage is TRBV5-1 and J usage is TRBJ2-5, with D tentatively TRBD2 (6 bases). The CDR3 sequence is 14 residues long. V lost 5 bases and J 0 bases, leaving 11 bases between the germline ends. CDR1 and CDR2 from the germline V gene are SGHRS and YFSETQ. CDR3 DNA sequence: TGCGCCAGCAGGTTCGGCGGGAACCAAGAGACCCAGTACTTC. Translation gives CASRFGGNQETQYF.

Many counts were recorded for this clone. The V call is TRBV13, the J call TRBJ2-3; 10 nucleotides agree with TRBD1. Germline CDR1 PRHDT, CDR2 FYEKMQ (reference sequence). Losses at the gene ends were 3 bases for V and 5 bases for J; bases not matched to a gene: 14. This CDR3 comprises 18 residues. The CDR3 protein is CASSFDSLSRDRGDTQYF. In DNA form, the CDR3 reads TGTGCCAGCAGCTTCGACTCACTGTCCCGGGACAGGGGAGATACGCAGTATTTT.

The V and J genes are TRBV2 and TRBJ2-3, with D perhaps matching TRBD2 (5 bases). V lost 0 bases and J lost 1, with 8 bases in between. Germline CDR1 and CDR2: SNHLY and FYNNEI. The CDR3 totals 15 residues. The DNA for the CDR3 is TGTGCCAGCAGTGAAGCGGACGGGGGCACAGATACGCAGTATTTT. This encodes CASSEADGGTDTQYF. Full variable domain (rest looked up from reference TRBV2 and TRBJ2-3): EPEVTQTPSHQVTQMGQEVILRCVPISNHLYFYWYRQILGQKVEFLVSFYNNEISEKSEIFDDQFSVERPDGSNFTLKIRSTKLEDSAMYFCASSEADGGTDTQYFGPGTRLTVL.

The chain recombines TRBV7-9 with TRBJ2-7, with 7 bases lining up with TRBD1. V was clipped by 5 bases and J by 2 bases; unmatched bases: 6. Germline V gene sequence: CDR1 SEHNR, CDR2 FQNEAQ (reference sequence). The CDR3 consists of 14 residues. CDR3 nucleotide sequence: TGTGCCAGCAGCCCGGGGACAGTGGCCTACGAGCAGTACTTC. Translating gives CASSPGTVAYEQYF. The full variable domain, its missing parts supplied by reference TRBV7-9 and TRBJ2-7, is DTGVSQNPRHKITKRGQNVTFRCDPISEHNRLYWYRQTLGQGPEFLTYFQNEAQLEKSRLLSDRFSAERPKGSFSTLEIQRTEQGDSAMYLCASSPGTVAYEQYFGPGTRLTVT.

The gene calls are TRBV12-5 and TRBJ1-5; D is uncertain. V gave up 6 bases and J gave up 4 bases, with 16 bases separating them. Germline assignment: CDR1 LGHNT and CDR2 FRNRAP. This CDR3 comprises 15 residues. This CDR3 is CASGPGLAFNQPQHF. DNA of the CDR3: TGTGCTAGTGGGCCAGGACTCGCCTTTAATCAGCCCCAGCATTTT.

J is TRBJ1-2 and V is TRBV7-9; D possibly corresponds to TRBD1 (6 bases). This CDR3 is built from 13 residues. Per the germline V gene, CDR1 is SEHNR and CDR2 is FQNEAQ (reference sequence). V dropped 8 bases and J dropped 0 bases, with 10 bases sitting between them. Written as DNA, the CDR3 is TGTGCCAGCGGACAGTCTACTAACTATGGCTACACCTTC. It encodes CASGQSTNYGYTF.

This clone was picked up one time. The rearrangement uses TRBV4-2 and TRBJ1-5; the D gene is possibly TRBD1 (5 bases). CDR3 length equals 17 residues. The germline V gene has CDR1 LGHNA and CDR2 YNFKEQ. The V end was cut by 2 bases, the J end by 1 base, with 15 bases between. The CDR3 loop is CASSQQGGGMSNQPQHF. The DNA of the CDR3 is TGTGCCAGCAGCCAACAGGGAGGCGGTATGAGCAATCAGCCCCAGCATTTT.

This clone was detected only a few times. The gene calls are TRBV27 and TRBJ1-5; 7 bases map to TRBD1. J was trimmed by 7 bases and V by 6 bases; bases with no gene match: 9. The CDR3 extends over 14 amino acids. CDR1 and CDR2 from the germline V gene are MNHEY and SMNVEV (reference sequence). CDR3: CASSYTGVRQPQHF. CDR3 coding DNA: TGTGCCAGCAGCTACACAGGGGTGCGGCAGCCCCAGCATTTT.

The table lists this clone with a count of one. The J gene is TRBJ2-5, the V gene TRBV6-5, with a possible D match to TRBD2 (7 bases). The length of the CDR3 is 14 residues. Trimming took off 8 bases at V and 4 bases at J, with 17 bases between the two ends. From germline, CDR1 is MNHEY and CDR2 SVGAGI. The chain's CDR3 is CASEGGGAGETQYF. In nucleotides, the CDR3 is TGTGCCAGCGAAGGAGGGGGGGCTGGAGAGACCCAGTACTTC.

This chain connects TRBV5-1 to TRBJ2-3; 9 bases fit TRBD2. The CDR3 length is 16 residues. The junction had 7 bases not matched to a gene; V was cut back by 4 bases and J by 1 base. The germline V gene encodes CDR1 SGHRS and CDR2 YFSETQ. The CDR3, as DNA: TGCGCCAGCAGCGGGGAGCGGGGGGCCCGCACAGATACGCAGTATTTT. It codes for CASSGERGARTDTQYF.

This chain joins TRBV11-2 and TRBJ2-1, with TRBD1 matching 8 bases. CDR1 SGHAT and CDR2 FQNNGV come from the germline V gene. The V segment lost 5 bases and the J segment 7 bases; nucleotides outside the gene matches: 7. This CDR3 is built from 14 residues. The CDR3 loop reads CASSLLDRENEQFF. DNA for the CDR3: TGTGCCAGCAGCCTCTTGGACAGGGAGAATGAGCAGTTCTTC. Based on the CDR3 plus reference TRBV11-2 and TRBJ2-1, the full variable domain is EAGVAQSPRYKIIEKRQSVAFWCNPISGHATLYWYQQILGQGPKLLIQFQNNGVVDDSQLPKDRFSAERLKGVDSTLKIQPAKLEDSAVYLCASSLLDRENEQFFGPGTRLTVL.

V gene TRBV19 combines with J gene TRBJ1-5; 10 nucleotides line up with TRBD1. The germline V gene encodes CDR1 LNHDA and CDR2 SQIVND (reference sequence). The junction had 13 bases not matched to a gene; V was cut back by 5 bases and J by 0 bases. The CDR3 sequence is 19 residues long. The CDR3 protein is CASSSTGGVGGYSNQPQHF. The DNA of the CDR3 is TGTGCCAGTAGTTCGACAGGGGGCGTCGGAGGGTATAGCAATCAGCCCCAGCATTTT.

The chain employs TRBV5-1 and TRBJ1-1; a weak D match, TRBD1 (6 bases). Germline assignment: CDR1 SGHRS and CDR2 YFSETQ. The CDR3 is 15 amino acids. Trimming shortened V by 4 bases and J by 1 base, and 14 bases separated the two germline ends. CDR3 loop: CASSLLRGGNTEAFF. The CDR3 DNA sequence: TGCGCCAGCAGCCTCCTCAGGGGCGGGAACACTGAAGCTTTCTTT.

The V call is TRBV6-5, the J call TRBJ1-2; a weak D match, TRBD1 (6 bases). The germline V and J ends were trimmed by 6 bases and 1 base, with 12 bases remaining between them. Per germline, CDR1 MNHEY and CDR2 SVGAGI. The CDR3 covers 14 residues. The CDR3 coding sequence is TGTGCCAGCAGGATTCAGGGGAATAACTATGGCTACACCTTC. It yields the protein CASRIQGNNYGYTF.

This clone came up a few times. The chain carries TRBV4-2 and TRBJ1-3; no firm D call. Germline loops: CDR1 LGHNA, CDR2 YNFKEQ. The V end lost 0 bases, the J end lost 2 bases, and 8 bases lay between the germline ends. CDR3 length equals 15 residues. The CDR3 here is CASSQDRGPGNTIYF. CDR3 nucleotides: TGTGCCAGCAGCCAAGATCGAGGTCCTGGAAACACCATATATTTT.

The genes are TRBV10-3 and TRBJ2-1; 10 bases align to TRBD1. This CDR3 region has 16 residues. Germline CDR1 ENHRY, CDR2 SYGVKD. The trim removed 0 bases at V and 7 bases at J, leaving 6 bases unmatched. The chain's CDR3 is CAISESETGGGNEQFF. The CDR3 coding sequence is TGTGCCATCAGTGAGTCGGAGACAGGGGGCGGGAATGAGCAGTTCTTC.

Here the CDR3 reads CSVASRERYAEQYF. CDR3 DNA sequence: TGCAGCGTTGCGTCCCGGGAAAGATACGCCGAGCAGTACTTC. V usage is TRBV29-1 and J usage is TRBJ2-7; a weak D match, TRBD2 (5 bases). The CDR3 loop spans 14 amino acids. Trimming took 4 bases from V and 6 from J, leaving 19 bases between them. Germline V gene lookup returns CDR1 SQVTM and CDR2 ANQGSEA.

The chain couples TRBV6-5 to TRBJ1-1; no clear D gene. The V gene lost 4 bases and the J gene lost 1 base, with 4 bases spanning the gap. Germline CDR1 reads MNHEY; CDR2 reads SVGAGI. CDR3 length: 12 amino acids. The CDR3 bases are TGTGCCAGCAGTTCAGGGAACACTGAAGCTTTCTTT. As protein: CASSSGNTEAFF.